These T cell receptor beta chains were read from a single sample in a study of CD8 T cells in Susac syndrome. TCRdb called the immunoSEQ multiplex PCR reads again in MiXCR, with one record for every CDR3 protein. The profile shows approximately 190,000 distinct CDR3 sequences, approximately 93% of them singletons. Sequenced sample: CD4+ T cells from PBMCs. The source is a human donor in good health. Both conserved end residues are part of each CDR3. Each record gives: V gene, CDR3 protein.

V gene: TRBV28
CDR3 protein: CASSLFAGRARRNSPLHF

V gene: TRBV20-1
CDR3 protein: CSAQKRLAKNIQYF

V gene: TRBV29-1
CDR3 protein: CSVDRNTGELFF

V gene: TRBV20-1
CDR3 protein: CSARTGGETQYF

V gene: TRBV6-5
CDR3 protein: CASRTLNNYGYTF

V gene: TRBV28
CDR3 protein: CASSLPGGFNTEAFF

V gene: TRBV4-3
CDR3 protein: CASSQDGREVNEQFF

V gene: TRBV5-4
CDR3 protein: CASSLVGRDERTFF

V gene: TRBV5-5
CDR3 protein: CASSLLGQGARETQYF

V gene: TRBV19
CDR3 protein: CASSSRHGPNQPQHF

V gene: TRBV6-5
CDR3 protein: CASGGGQGNTEAFF

V gene: TRBV6-5
CDR3 protein: CASRPGRVTGGELFF

V gene: TRBV5-1
CDR3 protein: CASSSSGGSSYNEQFF

V gene: TRBV25-1
CDR3 protein: CASSHTGKRGYTF

V gene: TRBV15
CDR3 protein: CATSRVGNQPQHF

V gene: TRBV4-1
CDR3 protein: CASSPSTDRVVKNIQYF

V gene: TRBV3-1
CDR3 protein: CASSDTSTLGYTEAFF

V gene: TRBV29-1
CDR3 protein: CSVPGQGANGYTF

V gene: TRBV4-1
CDR3 protein: CASSQDRAGGATGANVLTF

V gene: TRBV18
CDR3 protein: CASSLGVGTEAFF

V gene: TRBV7-2
CDR3 protein: CASSESTGAGKDTQYF

V gene: TRBV28
CDR3 protein: CASSPAGSSKGTQYF

V gene: TRBV10-3
CDR3 protein: CAISGNGPNQPQHF

V gene: TRBV24-1
CDR3 protein: CATSDRQGLQETQYF

V gene: TRBV12-3/TRBV12-4
CDR3 protein: CASSYGRRGNHEYPEAFF

V gene: TRBV4-2
CDR3 protein: CASSPLGPGNTIYF

V gene: TRBV5-4
CDR3 protein: CASSSWARNTEAFF

V gene: TRBV29-1
CDR3 protein: CSVPGQGTGKGYTF

V gene: TRBV28
CDR3 protein: CASTSGALSDGYTF

V gene: TRBV6-2/TRBV6-3
CDR3 protein: CASSYWGVLSQPQHF

V gene: TRBV20-1
CDR3 protein: CSAPDNQETQYF

V gene: TRBV29-1
CDR3 protein: CSVYGNTEAFF

V gene: TRBV7-2
CDR3 protein: CASSKRRSEAFF